A selection of T cell receptor beta chains follows, all from one sample in a study of T cell repertoires in cytomegalovirus infection. In TCRdb, the reads were re-called with MiXCR into one record per CDR3 protein. The data contain approximately 500,000 distinct CDR3 sequences, roughly 12% of them seen just once; the ten biggest clones take up 10%. The source material was PBMCs. The receptors originated from a human donor in good health (CMV status not recorded). Some clones in this sample may be carry-over from other donors' samples. Both conserved end residues are part of each CDR3. The order of the fields is CDR3 length, J gene, V gene, clone size, D gene, CDR3 DNA, CDR3 protein. D genes are given only for firm matches. Expanded clones get a size class; other rows say once, few or many, or leave the size out.

15	TRBJ2-7	TRBV10-3	many	-	TGTGCCATCAGCCCCGGCGGCGGGCGCTCCTACGAGCAGTACTTC	CAISPGGGRSYEQYF
15	TRBJ1-1	TRBV6-1	many	-	TGTGCCAGCAGTGAAACGCGAGGGGTGAACACTGAAGCTTTCTTT	CASSETRGVNTEAFF
14	TRBJ2-5	TRBV12-3/TRBV12-4	-	-	TGTGCCAGCAGTTCAGAGACAGGAGGAGAGACCCAGTACTTC	CASSSETGGETQYF
14	TRBJ2-1	TRBV24-1	many	TRBD2	TGTGCCACCAGTGACTCGACTAGCGGGAGACAGCAGTTCTTC	CATSDSTSGRQQFF
16	TRBJ2-7	TRBV10-3	few	-	TGTGCCATCGGATTGGCCGGGCAGGGCCCAAGGAACGAGCAGTACTTC	CAIGLAGQGPRNEQYF
17	TRBJ2-5	TRBV5-4	many	TRBD2	TGTGCCAGCAGCTTGGCGGCTAGCGGGAGGGTGGTTGAGACCCAGTACTTC	CASSLAASGRVVETQYF
15	TRBJ2-3	TRBV7-3	many	-	TGTGCCAGCAGCTACGTGACGGGACCGGGGGATACGCAGTATTTT	CASSYVTGPGDTQYF
16	TRBJ1-3	TRBV20-1	few	TRBD1	TGCAGTGCTTTCGGACAGGGGGCTAACTCTGGAAACACCATATATTTT	CSAFGQGANSGNTIYF
14	TRBJ1-4	TRBV7-9	many	-	TGTGCCAGCAGCCTCGCGGGCCTAAATGAAAAACTGTTTTTT	CASSLAGLNEKLFF
16	TRBJ2-7	TRBV20-1	many	TRBD1	TGCAGTGCTAGAGATTCTAGGACAGGGAGCTCCTACGAGCAGTACTTC	CSARDSRTGSSYEQYF
13	TRBJ2-1	TRBV7-3	-	-	TGTGCCAGCAGCTTAACGCGAGACGATGAGCAGTTCTTC	CASSLTRDDEQFF
13	TRBJ1-6	TRBV20-1	many	TRBD1	TGCAGTGCTAGTACAGGGGCGGATTCACCCCTCCACTTT	CSASTGADSPLHF
14	TRBJ2-1	TRBV6-4	many	-	TGTGCCAGCAGTGAGGGGGTAGGAGGCAATGAGCAGTTCTTC	CASSEGVGGNEQFF
14	TRBJ1-1	TRBV13	many	-	TGTGCCAGCAGTTTCAGGGGTCTGAACACTGAAGCTTTCTTT	CASSFRGLNTEAFF
12	TRBJ2-7	TRBV7-9	-	-	TGTACCAGCAGCTCGACGGCCTACGAGCAGTACTTC	CTSSSTAYEQYF
13	TRBJ1-6	TRBV5-1	many	-	TGCGCCAGCAGCTCGGAGTATAATTCACCCCTCCACTTT	CASSSEYNSPLHF
12	TRBJ2-2	TRBV12-3/TRBV12-4	-	-	TGTGCCAGTCTCCTGAGCGCCGGGGAGCTGTTTTTT	CASLLSAGELFF
16	TRBJ1-5	TRBV20-1	many	-	TGCAGTGCTCGAACCCGGGGCGGCCCTAGCAATCAGCCCCAGCATTTT	CSARTRGGPSNQPQHF
14	TRBJ2-7	TRBV4-2	many	-	TGTGCCAGCAGCCAAGGGACGAATAACTACGAGCAGTACTTC	CASSQGTNNYEQYF
13	TRBJ2-2	TRBV19	many	-	TGTGCCAGTAGTACGAGGGGACCCGGGGAGCTGTTTTTT	CASSTRGPGELFF
14	TRBJ2-1	TRBV6-4	-	TRBD1	TGTGCCAGCAGACCGGGACAGCATAACAATGAGCAGTTCTTC	CASRPGQHNNEQFF
14	TRBJ2-5	TRBV7-2	many	-	TGTGCCAGCAGCAAGTCTCGCAGTGGGGAGACCCAGTACTTC	CASSKSRSGETQYF
16	TRBJ1-5	TRBV12-3/TRBV12-4	many	-	TGTGCCAGCAGTTCTCCCCCGGGAAGTAGCAATCAGCCCCAGCATTTT	CASSSPPGSSNQPQHF
18	TRBJ2-1	TRBV4-2	few	-	TGTGCCAGCAGCCAAACTACAGGTTTCTCCTCCTCCTACAATGAGCAGTTCTTC	CASSQTTGFSSSYNEQFF
13	TRBJ2-3	TRBV19	few	-	TGTGCCAGTAGTTCAGGTGGTCCAGATACGCAGTATTTT	CASSSGGPDTQYF
15	TRBJ1-2	TRBV7-2	many	TRBD1	TGTGCCAGCAGCCCCGCCGGGACAGGCAGCTATGGCTACACCTTC	CASSPAGTGSYGYTF
13	TRBJ2-1	TRBV11-2	many	-	TGTGCCAGCAGCCAGGGACTTAACAATGAGCAGTTCTTC	CASSQGLNNEQFF